Below are 10 T cell receptor beta chains sequenced from a single sample in a study of regulatory and conventional T cells in RAG deficiency (dated by TCRdb to 2016 to 2017). Regulatory T cells were purified from blood as CD4+CD25-high CD127-low cells before genomic DNA extraction. The receptor library was made with the immunoSEQ multiplex PCR assay. TCRdb provides this immuneACCESS table in a form limited to in-frame rearrangements. Some clones are lacking; in checked studies, under half of them reflect an unresolved V gene, and why the rest are absent is not known. In all, the sample holds tens of thousands of clones, and 75% to 95% of those were seen once. The leading ten clones occupy almost 0.85% of the sample. The same data also went into a second study, on regulatory T cells. The second study's authors report: For the multiplex PCR, 52 forward TRBV primers and 13 reverse TRBJ primers were used, and amplification bias was corrected with both assay-based and computational methods.

The sample consisted of Tregs sorted from blood. All receptors derive from a human donor in good health.

This chain links TRBV29-1 with TRBJ1-1, with 8 bases identical to TRBD1. CDR1 and CDR2 (germline): SQVTM, ANQGSEA. CDR3 size: 11 residues. The CDR3 DNA reads TGCACCAATGACAGGGGTACTGAAGCTTTCTTT. It yields the protein CTNDRGTEAFF.

The genes are TRBV5-1 and TRBJ1-1, with TRBD1 matching 7 bases. The V and J ends lost 4 bases and 3 bases, in that order; junction bases with no gene match: 3. Germline-derived CDR1 and CDR2 are SGHRS and YFSETQ. CDR3 size: 13 residues. The DNA of the CDR3 is TGCGCCAGCAGCGAAGGACAGGACACTGAAGCTTTCTTT. It translates to CASSEGQDTEAFF.

V gene TRBV11-2 combines with J gene TRBJ1-3; D remains ambiguous. V shed 0 bases and J shed 0 bases, with 9 bases lying between them. The CDR3 is 16 amino acids. The germline gives CDR1 SGHAT, CDR2 FQNNGV. DNA of the CDR3: TGTGCCAGCAGCTTAGATGCGCACTTCTCTGGAAACACCATATATTTT. Translating it yields CASSLDAHFSGNTIYF.

V is TRBV9 and J is TRBJ2-1, with 8 bases fitting TRBD2. V was pared by 2 bases and J by 2 bases, with 6 bases of the junction left unmatched. Germline CDR1 is SGDLS and CDR2 is YYNGEE. This CDR3 is built from 16 residues. CDR3 region: CASSVRLAKPYNEQFF. The CDR3 bases are TGTGCCAGCAGCGTCCGACTAGCGAAACCCTACAATGAGCAGTTCTTC.

This chain uses TRBV4-2 with TRBJ2-7; D remains ambiguous. Germline V lookup: CDR1 LGHNA, CDR2 YNFKEQ. V was pared by 0 bases and J by 2 bases, with 11 bases between. The CDR3 covers 15 residues. The chain's CDR3 is CASSQEWSLAYEQYF. Here the CDR3 DNA reads TGTGCCAGCAGCCAAGAGTGGTCCTTGGCCTACGAGCAGTACTTC.

The chain couples TRBV7-9 to TRBJ1-3; unclear D gene. The CDR3 sequence is 15 residues long. The germline V and J ends were trimmed by 5 bases and 0 bases, with 11 bases remaining between them. The germline CDR1 and CDR2 sequences are SEHNR and FQNEAQ (reference sequence). CDR3 sequence: CASSEQAISGNTIYF. In nucleotides, the CDR3 is TGTGCCAGCAGCGAGCAGGCTATCTCTGGAAACACCATATATTTT.

Here the CDR3 DNA reads TGTGCCAGCAGCTTAGATCGGAATTCACCCCTCCACTTT. Residues: CASSLDRNSPLHF. The chain combines TRBV11-2 with TRBJ1-6; D is undetermined. The CDR3 covers 13 residues. Trimming left V 0 bases short and J 7 bases short, with 4 bases between. CDR1 and CDR2 from the germline V gene are SGHAT and FQNNGV. The complete variable domain, with remaining parts taken from reference TRBV11-2 and TRBJ1-6, reads EAGVAQSPRYKIIEKRQSVAFWCNPISGHATLYWYQQILGQGPKLLIQFQNNGVVDDSQLPKDRFSAERLKGVDSTLKIQPAKLEDSAVYLCASSLDRNSPLHFGNGTRLTVT.

This clone was seen once. V gene TRBV21-1 combines with J gene TRBJ1-1. TRBV21-1 is a known pseudogene. CDR3 length equals 19 residues. The CDR3 spells CASSKAKGLMNGSNTEAFF. The CDR3 DNA reads TGTGCCAGCAGCAAAGCTAAGGGACTCATGAATGGCTCAAACACTGAAGCTTTCTTT.

The chain is built from TRBV19 and TRBJ1-5, with 8 bases fitting TRBD1. Germline V CDR1 and CDR2: LNHDA, SQIVND (reference sequence). With V trimmed by 1 base and J by 5 bases, 4 bases remained unmatched. CDR3 length equals 15 residues. The CDR3 region is CASSIVTGVYQPQHF. The CDR3, as DNA: TGTGCCAGTAGTATAGTGACAGGGGTTTATCAGCCCCAGCATTTT.

The V call is TRBV18, the J call TRBJ1-1; no firm D call. Germline assignment: CDR1 KGHSH and CDR2 LQKENI. With 3 bases removed from V and 4 bases from J, the gap between germline ends came to 12 bases. There are 14 residues in the CDR3. The CDR3 DNA reads as TGTGCCAGCTCACCGTCGGGCGGGCCCACTGAAGCTTTCTTT. Protein sequence: CASSPSGGPTEAFF.